This paragraph reports one TCR beta chain. Its matching antigen is unknown. The entry originates in a study of siplizumab effects on memory and regulatory T cells. Whole-study findings and limits: Relative to controls at roughly 26%, mappable alloreactive CD4+ clones exhibited a mean Treg-derived proportion of approximately 68% with siplizumab. For siplizumab cultures, the suppressive function of their proliferating Tregs was not confirmed. Naive T cells were seemingly more diverse than memory cells, and major contributions to the alloresponse seemed to be made by them.

The assay was immunoSEQ multiplex PCR, and TCRdb's table has in-frame clones only and misses some. The profile shows some 110,000 clones, around 94% of them singletons. What was sequenced was non-Treg CD4+ T cells sorted from blood. The clonotype originates from a human donor in good health.

CDR3 residues: CASRGTLTGGYEQYF. The CDR3 DNA reads TGTGCCAGCAGGGGAACCCTGACAGGGGGCTACGAGCAGTACTTC. This chain uses TRBV6-6 with TRBJ2-7, with 9 positions matching TRBD1. The CDR3 spans 15 residues. Germline V gene data show CDR1 as MNHNY and CDR2 as SVGAGI (reference sequence). V gave up 6 bases and J gave up 3 bases; unmatched junction bases: 9.